The text below deals with one T cell receptor (beta chain). Its binding antigen is unknown. No base quality information exists; no much larger clone differs at one position. The CDR3 numbers 13 residues from cysteine through phenylalanine. Only the CDR3 region is kept as DNA, spanning 39 bases read in frame from base 1. V is reduced by 7 bases and J by 4 bases, leaving a spacing of 16 bases between them. CDR1 SQVTM and CDR2 ANQGSEA are derived from the germline V gene. This sample was included in a study of patients and donors after allogeneic stem cell transplantation (TCRdb year 2020). Library prep was done by RT-PCR. TCRdb names NextSeq 550 as the instrument used. Starting from the raw public reads, TCRdb applied fastp trimming at Q25, assembled clones with MiXCR and retained in-frame beta chains. Under each unique CDR3 protein, matching rows form one entry showing the most common genes and DNA. The sample table holds hundreds of thousands of distinct CDR3 sequences, of which around 15% were seen once. Clones ranked in the top ten supply around 6.8% of the sample.

The sequencing input was blood, either unsorted or a sorted T cell fraction (not recorded which). The V and J segments used are TRBV29-1 and TRBJ1-2; a confident D gene designation cannot be given. The TCR was taken from a human donor who was either an allogeneic HSCT recipient or a stem cell or donor lymphocyte infusion donor (not recorded which). It is not recorded whose cells these are; they may come from a transplant donor. CDR3 reads: CSAVGTSFYGYTF. In nucleotide form, the sequence is TGCAGCGCGGTCGGAACTTCTTTCTATGGCTACACCTTC.